The entry that follows covers one T cell receptor beta chain sequence. What it binds is not known. The data were obtained in a study of T cell responses to AZD1222 COVID-19 vaccine. Study outcomes and limitations: Within unmutated variant regions lay the reported targets of nearly half of spike-specific TCRs.

The germline V gene encodes CDR1 MNHEY and CDR2 SVGAGI. V was clipped by 6 bases and J by 2 bases, with 12 bases between them. This CDR3 region has 14 residues. Measured with immunoSEQ multiplex PCR; TCRdb has only the in-frame clones, and not every one. The sample shows approximately 150,000 clones, approximately 88% of them seen only once. The material sequenced was peripheral blood, taken on day 0 of AZD1222 vaccination. The chain combines TRBV6-5 with TRBJ2-3; D unclear. This sequence originates from an adult in good health. The CDR3 here is CASRARRFTDTQYF. As DNA, the CDR3 is TGTGCCAGCAGGGCGAGGCGGTTCACAGATACGCAGTATTTT.